The entry below gives a single TCR beta chain sequence along with its context. Antigen unknown. The study ran its PCR with 60 Vbeta and 13 Jbeta primers. Some clones are missing from TCRdb's copy, which holds only in-frame ones; the method was immunoSEQ multiplex PCR. The top ten clones hold roughly 1.5% of a sample with fewer than 250,000 clones, around 79% of them seen once. Germline loops: CDR1 MNHNS, CDR2 SASEGT. The trim removed 2 bases at V and 4 bases at J, leaving 4 bases unmatched. The CDR3 covers 15 residues. The data were taken from a study of cytomegalovirus exposure and HLA in healthy donors. Study-wide results and limits: Later analysis associated a missense DCLRE1C variant with TCR beta V- and J-gene trimming. The authors assumed roughly uniform sequencing depth across donors for presence/absence analyses.

The specimen sequenced was PBMCs. V usage is TRBV6-1 and J usage is TRBJ2-7; TRBD1 matches at 11 bases. The origin of this receptor is a woman between 18 and 29 years old in good health and CMV-seronegative. The CDR3 bases are TGTGCCAGCAGTGAATTGGGACAGGGGGGATACGAGCAGTACTTC. Its translation: CASSELGQGGYEQYF.